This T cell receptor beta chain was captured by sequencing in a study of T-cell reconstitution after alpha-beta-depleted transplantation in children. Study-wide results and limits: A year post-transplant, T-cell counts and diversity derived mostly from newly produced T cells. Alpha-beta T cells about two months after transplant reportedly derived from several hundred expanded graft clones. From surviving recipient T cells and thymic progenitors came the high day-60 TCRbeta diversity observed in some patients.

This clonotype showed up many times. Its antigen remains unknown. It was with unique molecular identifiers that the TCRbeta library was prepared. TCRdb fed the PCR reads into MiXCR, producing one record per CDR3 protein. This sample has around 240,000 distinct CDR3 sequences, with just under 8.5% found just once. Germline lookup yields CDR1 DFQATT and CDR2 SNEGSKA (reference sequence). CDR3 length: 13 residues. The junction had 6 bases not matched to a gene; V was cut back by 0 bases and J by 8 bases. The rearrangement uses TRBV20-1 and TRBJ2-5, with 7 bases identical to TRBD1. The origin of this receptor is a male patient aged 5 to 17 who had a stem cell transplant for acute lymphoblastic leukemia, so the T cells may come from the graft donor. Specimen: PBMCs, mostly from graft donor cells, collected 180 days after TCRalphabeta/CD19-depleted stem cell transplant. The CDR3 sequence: CSARDIGTVTQYF. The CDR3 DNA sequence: TGCAGTGCTAGAGATATTGGGACAGTAACCCAGTACTTC.